Here is one T cell receptor (beta chain) with its context. The antigen it binds to is not known. Qualities for individual bases were not recorded, and no much larger clone is one base off. This record comes from a study of graft-versus-host responses after intestinal transplantation (dated by TCRdb to 2020 to 2022). Regarding the study in general: The transplants that recipients received were multivisceral, liver-intestinal, or isolated intestinal. A peak of at least 4% donor T cells among recipient peripheral blood mononuclear cells was the definition used for donor T cell macrochimerism. Graft-versus-host and host-versus-graft alloreactive T cell clones were tracked in the graft, circulation and bone marrow after intestinal transplantation using bulk TCR-beta CDR3 sequencing. Alloreactive clones were identified by sequencing pre-transplant mixed lymphocyte reaction products and comparing these products with unstimulated pre-transplant donor and recipient T cells. The cohort enrolled 20 to 30 intestinal transplant recipients including one retransplant, and a few patients lacking pretransplant specimens were excluded. Rather than going through the commercial service, samples from three later patients were sequenced in-house on an Illumina MiSeq and processed with MiXCR. Every recipient was given anti-thymocyte globulin induction, followed by 2 to 3 years of maintenance tacrolimus and steroids.

Relative to germline, V is 3 bases shorter and J is 2 bases shorter, with 17 bases between their ends. Including cysteine and phenylalanine, the CDR3 has 17 amino acids. The CDR3 DNA has 51 bases and is translated from base 1. For CDR1 and CDR2, the germline V gene (reference sequence) lists LNHDA and SQIVND. Library preparation was by the immunoSEQ multiplex PCR assay. Adaptive Biotechnologies carried out high-throughput TCR-beta CDR3 sequencing of genomic DNA for most patients. On the authors' methods: Adaptive's ImmunoSEQ software supplied the TCR sequencing data for around 19 patients, while MiXCR and VDJtools were used to process a few other patients. CDR3 nucleotide sequences shared between donor and recipient were removed because their origin could not be assigned. To be classed as alloreactive, a clone needed at least 2-fold expansion over unstimulated cells and a minimum CFSE-low frequency of 0.002% (template counts) or 0.001% (read counts). A clone was considered mappable if detected in the sequenced pre-transplant spleen, lymph node, or MLR CFSE-low populations of the donor or recipient. Cumulative frequency of alloreactive clones was calculated as a percentage of all sequences weighted by copy number. Not all clones reach the TCRdb copy of this immuneACCESS table, which keeps in-frame sequences only. Checked studies attribute under half of the gap to unresolved V genes and leave the rest unexplained. V and J calls and clone size come straight from that table; D and trimming were deduced from the DNA. The sample table contains 77,000 or so clones; only one count was recorded for roughly 90% of them. The ten largest clonotypes hold 0.65% to 0.75% of the sample.

Blood samples were collected up to 4 times in the first month after transplant and then at least monthly when available. Beyond this particular receptor, the publication reports: GvH clones turned up in recipient bone marrow, with some appearing earlier in ileal mucosa or blood, a pattern consistent with an intestinal mucosal origin. Patients with donor T cell macrochimerism had high GvH to HvG T cell clonal ratios in their allografts. Early after transplant, declines in HvG clones were associated with peak levels of circulating GvH clones. The relatively low number and heterogeneity of intestinal transplant patients limited the conclusions.

Sequencing was performed on PBMCs, taken 98 days after intestinal transplantation. The sequence joins TRBV19 to TRBJ2-1; the best D guess is TRBD2, with 6 bases matching. This sequence originates from a human patient who received an intestinal transplant, so some T cells may come from the graft donor. The sequenced DNA is TGTGCCAGTAGTATTCAGGAGGGTTTTGCTACCTACAATGAGCAGTTCTTC. Its protein product is CASSIQEGFATYNEQFF.